A single sample is the source of the 26 T cell receptor beta chains below, sequenced in a study of T cell responses to AZD1222 COVID-19 vaccine. Sequencing used immunoSEQ multiplex PCR; TCRdb keeps in-frame clones, though not all of them. The sample holds tens of thousands of clones, around nine tenths seen once. The source material was peripheral blood, sampled on day 0 of AZD1222 vaccination. The receptor source for this set is an adult in good health.

The rearrangement links TRBV7-8 to TRBJ1-5, with TRBD1 as a possible D gene (5 bases). The V and J ends lost 3 bases and 6 bases respectively, with 12 bases between them. CDR1 is SGHVS, CDR2 FQNEAQ, per germline. The CDR3 is 14 residues long. The CDR3, as DNA: TGTGCCAGCAGCTTCTCCGGGGGTTCTCAGCCCCAGCATTTT. Translation gives CASSFSGGSQPQHF.

The rearrangement joins TRBV7-9 to TRBJ2-2; D is possibly TRBD2 (6 bases). From germline, CDR1 is SEHNR and CDR2 FQNEAQ (reference sequence). V lost 5 bases, J lost 4 bases, and 11 bases lay in between. The CDR3 totals 14 residues. CDR3 protein: CASSPVGGTGELFF. The CDR3 DNA sequence: TGTGCCAGCAGCCCCGTGGGAGGCACCGGGGAGCTGTTTTTT. Based on the CDR3 plus reference TRBV7-9 and TRBJ2-2, the full variable domain is DTGVSQNPRHKITKRGQNVTFRCDPISEHNRLYWYRQTLGQGPEFLTYFQNEAQLEKSRLLSDRFSAERPKGSFSTLEIQRTEQGDSAMYLCASSPVGGTGELFFGEGSRLTVL.

The genes are TRBV6-5 and TRBJ2-7; TRBD1 agrees at 9 bases. Looked up from germline, CDR1 is MNHEY and CDR2 is SVGAGI. This CDR3 region has 14 residues. The J segment lost 2 bases and the V segment lost 6 bases, leaving 5 bases of the junction unmatched. The CDR3 DNA reads as TGTGCCAGCAGCCAGGGACAGGGTACCTACGAGCAGTACTTC. It is translated as CASSQGQGTYEQYF.

The CDR3 protein is CATSTGWGLGQETQYF. CDR3 nucleotide sequence: TGTGCCACCTCGACAGGGTGGGGTTTGGGGCAAGAGACCCAGTACTTC. The rearrangement links TRBV19 to TRBJ2-5; 7 positions match TRBD1. Per the germline V gene, CDR1 is LNHDA and CDR2 is SQIVND (reference sequence). V trimming: 10 bases; J trimming: 2 bases; junction bases outside the gene matches: 16. The CDR3 has 16 amino acids.

This chain connects TRBV7-2 to TRBJ2-2, with TRBD2 identical over 14 bases. This CDR3 comprises 15 residues. J gave up 9 bases and V 3 bases, and 3 bases lay outside the gene matches. From germline, CDR1 is SGHTA and CDR2 FQGNSA. CDR3 nucleotides: TGTGCCAGCAGCTTGACTAGCGGGGGGGAACGGGAGCTGTTTTTT. Its protein product is CASSLTSGGERELFF.

The V call is TRBV18, the J call TRBJ1-5; D is undetermined. V was shortened by 0 bases and J by 4 bases, with 13 bases between the two germline ends. From germline, CDR1 is KGHSH and CDR2 LQKENI. This CDR3 is 16 amino acids long. The CDR3 nucleotides are TGTGCCAGCTCACCACCTTCGGGAAGAGGGAATCAGCCCCAGCATTTT. Translating gives CASSPPSGRGNQPQHF.

This chain joins TRBV19 and TRBJ1-3; no clear D gene. Trimming cost V 3 bases and J 0 bases, with 12 bases left between them. The germline V gene encodes CDR1 LNHDA and CDR2 SQIVND (reference sequence). The CDR3 has 16 amino acids. In nucleotides, the CDR3 is TGTGCCAGTAGTATTGTGGCAATCAGCTCTGGAAACACCATATATTTT. It translates to CASSIVAISSGNTIYF.

The rearrangement uses TRBV27 and TRBJ1-5; D might be TRBD1 (6 bases). The CDR3 totals 13 residues. Looked up from germline, CDR1 is MNHEY and CDR2 is SMNVEV (reference sequence). V lost 4 bases and J 7 bases, leaving 11 bases between the germline ends. In DNA, the CDR3 is TGTGCCAGCAGTTCGGGGGCAAGGCAGCCCCAGCATTTT. Its translation: CASSSGARQPQHF.

The chain uses TRBV19 and TRBJ1-2; D gene unclear. This CDR3 has 13 amino acids. The germline V gene has CDR1 LNHDA and CDR2 SQIVND (reference sequence). The ends were cut back, 9 bases at V and 1 base at J, with 12 bases in the middle. The CDR3 loop is CASTRTSNYGYTF. In DNA, the CDR3 is TGTGCCAGCACCCGGACGAGTAACTATGGCTACACCTTC.

This chain connects TRBV10-2 to TRBJ2-1; possible D gene TRBD2, 5 bases. CDR1 is WSHSY and CDR2 is SAAADI in the germline V gene. V was trimmed by 6 bases and J by 3 bases, leaving 12 bases between them. The CDR3 has 14 amino acids. CDR3 residues: CASRTQDFYNEQFF. In nucleotides, the CDR3 is TGCGCCAGCAGGACCCAGGACTTCTACAATGAGCAGTTCTTC.

The chain couples TRBV5-6 to TRBJ2-2, with 8 bases that match TRBD2. Germline V gives CDR1 SGHDT, CDR2 YYEEEE. V lost 4 bases, J lost 8 bases, and 7 bases stayed unmatched. The CDR3 loop spans 14 amino acids. The CDR3: CASSPAGVTGELFF. The DNA for the CDR3 is TGTGCCAGCAGCCCAGCGGGGGTCACGGGGGAGCTGTTTTTT. The complete variable domain, with remaining parts taken from reference TRBV5-6 and TRBJ2-2, reads DAGVTQSPTHLIKTRGQQVTLRCSPKSGHDTVSWYQQALGQGPQFIFQYYEEEERQRGNFPDRFSGHQFPNYSSELNVNALLLGDSALYLCASSPAGVTGELFFGEGSRLTVL.

The chain combines TRBV4-1 with TRBJ1-5; D gene uncertain. The length of the CDR3 is 12 residues. V lost 1 base and J lost 6, with 4 bases in between. Per the germline V gene, CDR1 is MGHRA and CDR2 is YSYEKL. The CDR3: CASSQVGQPQHF. Here the CDR3 DNA reads TGCGCCAGCAGCCAAGTCGGTCAGCCCCAGCATTTT.

The rearrangement links TRBV6-4 to TRBJ2-2, with D possibly being TRBD1 (5 bases). The CDR3 extends over 14 amino acids. Germline CDR1 MRHNA, CDR2 SNTAGT. The germline V and J ends were trimmed by 6 bases and 0 bases, with 8 bases remaining between them. CDR3 in DNA: TGTGCCAGCAGCGACAGCCCGAACACCGGGGAGCTGTTTTTT. Translating gives CASSDSPNTGELFF.

V usage is TRBV11-2 and J usage is TRBJ2-7; 9 positions agree with TRBD1. This CDR3 is 16 amino acids long. The V gene end was trimmed by 2 bases and the J gene end by 6 bases; junction bases not matched to a gene: 11. CDR1 is SGHAT, CDR2 FQNNGV, per germline. Here the CDR3 DNA reads TGTGCCAGCAGCTTAACGGCCGGGACAGGGCAGGCCGAGCAGTACTTC. Protein: CASSLTAGTGQAEQYF. Combining the CDR3 with reference TRBV11-2 and TRBJ2-7 gives the whole variable domain EAGVAQSPRYKIIEKRQSVAFWCNPISGHATLYWYQQILGQGPKLLIQFQNNGVVDDSQLPKDRFSAERLKGVDSTLKIQPAKLEDSAVYLCASSLTAGTGQAEQYFGPGTRLTVT.

The rearrangement links TRBV5-1 to TRBJ1-1, with 7 bases lining up with TRBD1. The CDR3 runs to 14 residues. Unmatched junction bases numbered 4, after V lost 4 bases and J lost 1 base. Germline V gene sequence: CDR1 SGHRS, CDR2 YFSETQ. In nucleotides, the CDR3 is TGCGCCAGCAGCCTGCCAGGGGGGAACACTGAAGCTTTCTTT. Protein: CASSLPGGNTEAFF.

The J gene is TRBJ2-2, the V gene TRBV28; possible D gene TRBD2, 7 bases. V lost 8 bases and J lost 8, with 12 bases in between. CDR3 length: 12 residues. CDR1 is MDHEN and CDR2 is SYDVKM in the germline V gene. CDR3 DNA sequence: TGTGCCAGCCAAGGGGGGGTTGGGGAGCTGTTTTTT. Residues: CASQGGVGELFF.

The CDR3 loop is CASSSPGQGPYNEQFF. CDR3 DNA sequence: TGTGCCAGCAGTTCCCCGGGACAGGGCCCCTACAATGAGCAGTTCTTC. This chain uses TRBV6-6 with TRBJ2-1; 9 bases align to TRBD1. J lost 2 bases, V lost 4 bases, and 6 bases had no gene match. Germline values: CDR1 MNHNY, CDR2 SVGAGI (reference sequence). This CDR3 is built from 16 residues.

Regarding this clone: Relative to the germline gene, one junction end is altered; a read error may explain this. V gene TRBV6-5 combines with J gene TRBJ1-1; unclear D gene. Germline CDR1 is MNHEY and CDR2 is SVGAGI. The CDR3 covers 10 residues. In DNA, the CDR3 is TGTGCCAGCAGTTACACGGAAGCTTTCTTT. Protein product: CASSYTEAFF.

The V call is TRBV28, the J call TRBJ1-1; TRBD1 aligns across 11 bases. Looked up from germline, CDR1 is MDHEN and CDR2 is SYDVKM. V dropped 3 bases and J dropped 3; count of bases not matched to a gene: 3. The CDR3 sequence is 15 residues long. CDR3 in DNA: TGTGCCAGCAGTTTTGGGACAGGGGGTCACACTGAAGCTTTCTTT. Residues: CASSFGTGGHTEAFF.

Only a few counts were recorded for this clone. The sample contains more than one DNA sequence encoding this CDR3. The gene calls are TRBV6-1 and TRBJ2-7; D unclear. Trimming took off 2 bases at V and 1 base at J, with 12 bases between the two ends. CDR1 and CDR2 from the germline V gene are MNHNS and SASEGT. The CDR3 is made up of 15 amino acids. Here the CDR3 DNA reads TGTGCCAGCAGTGAAACCCTGGGCCCATCCTACGAGCAGTACTTC. Translating it yields CASSETLGPSYEQYF.

V usage is TRBV6-2 or TRBV6-3 and J usage is TRBJ1-2; D not resolved. This CDR3 contains 15 residues. Trimming removed 0 bases at V and 5 bases at J, with 13 bases between. The germline V gene encodes CDR1 MNHEY and CDR2 SVGEGT. CDR3 protein: CASSYSPGRRYGYTF. CDR3 bases: TGTGCCAGCAGTTACTCTCCCGGCCGGCGTTATGGCTACACCTTC.

This clone has more than one count but fewer than ten. This chain links TRBV7-9 with TRBJ1-4; a possible D gene is TRBD1 (6 bases). Germline CDR1 SEHNR, CDR2 FQNEAQ (reference sequence). The CDR3 extends over 15 amino acids. The V end lost 4 bases, the J end lost 8 bases, and 17 bases lay between the germline ends. The CDR3 nucleotides are TGTGCCAGCAGCTCGGGAGGGCGGACAGAGGAAAAACTGTTTTTT. It codes for CASSSGGRTEEKLFF.

This chain joins TRBV19 and TRBJ1-2; D is possibly TRBD1 (5 bases). The CDR3 covers 16 residues. Germline CDR1 and CDR2: LNHDA and SQIVND (reference sequence). Trimming took 4 bases from V and 2 from J, leaving 17 bases between them. CDR3 DNA: TGTGCCAGTAGTACTACGAGGGACTTACTAAACTATGGCTACACCTTC. Encoded protein: CASSTTRDLLNYGYTF.

CDR3: CASSAAPGQAYEQYF. DNA of the CDR3: TGTGCCAGTAGTGCCGCGCCGGGACAGGCCTACGAGCAGTACTTC. The V call is TRBV19, the J call TRBJ2-7; 8 bases map to TRBD1. V lost 5 bases, J lost 2 bases, and 8 bases stayed unmatched. Germline lookup yields CDR1 LNHDA and CDR2 SQIVND (reference sequence). The CDR3 is made up of 15 amino acids. Full variable domain (missing parts from reference TRBV19 and TRBJ2-7): DGGITQSPKYLFRKEGQNVTLSCEQNLNHDAMYWYRQDPGQGLRLIYYSQIVNDFQKGDIAEGYSVSREKKESFPLTVTSAQKNPTAFYLCASSAAPGQAYEQYFGPGTRLTVT.

This clone appeared a few times. The V call is TRBV29-1, the J call TRBJ2-5, with D perhaps given as TRBD1 or TRBD2 (5 bases each). Germline CDR1 SQVTM, CDR2 ANQGSEA. Deletions cut 5 bases from V and 5 bases from J, with 15 bases between. The CDR3 is 13 amino acids. The chain's CDR3 is CSVPGPREETQYF. The CDR3 DNA follows: TGCAGCGTTCCCGGACCCAGGGAGGAGACCCAGTACTTC.

The chain is built from TRBV19 and TRBJ2-2, with 8 bases fitting TRBD2. The germline V gene encodes CDR1 LNHDA and CDR2 SQIVND (reference sequence). The CDR3 runs to 15 residues. V shed 5 bases and J 3 bases; nucleotides not matched to a gene: 5. CDR3 residues: CASSRGGQYTGELFF. CDR3 bases: TGTGCCAGTAGTCGGGGGGGGCAGTACACCGGGGAGCTGTTTTTT. Drawing the rest from reference TRBV19 and TRBJ2-2, the complete variable domain is DGGITQSPKYLFRKEGQNVTLSCEQNLNHDAMYWYRQDPGQGLRLIYYSQIVNDFQKGDIAEGYSVSREKKESFPLTVTSAQKNPTAFYLCASSRGGQYTGELFFGEGSRLTVL.